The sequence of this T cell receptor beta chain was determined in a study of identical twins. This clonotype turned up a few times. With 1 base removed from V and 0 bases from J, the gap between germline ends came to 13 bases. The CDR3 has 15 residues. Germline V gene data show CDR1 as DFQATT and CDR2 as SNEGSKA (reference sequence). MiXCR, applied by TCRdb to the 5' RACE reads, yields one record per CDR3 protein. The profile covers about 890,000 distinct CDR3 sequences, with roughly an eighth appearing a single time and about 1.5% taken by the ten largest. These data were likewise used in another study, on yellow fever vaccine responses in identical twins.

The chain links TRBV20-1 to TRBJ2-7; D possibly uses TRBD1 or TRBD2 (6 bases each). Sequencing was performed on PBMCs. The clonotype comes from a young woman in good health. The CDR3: CSARGGALDSYEQYF. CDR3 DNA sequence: TGCAGTGCTAGAGGGGGGGCCCTAGACTCCTACGAGCAGTACTTC.